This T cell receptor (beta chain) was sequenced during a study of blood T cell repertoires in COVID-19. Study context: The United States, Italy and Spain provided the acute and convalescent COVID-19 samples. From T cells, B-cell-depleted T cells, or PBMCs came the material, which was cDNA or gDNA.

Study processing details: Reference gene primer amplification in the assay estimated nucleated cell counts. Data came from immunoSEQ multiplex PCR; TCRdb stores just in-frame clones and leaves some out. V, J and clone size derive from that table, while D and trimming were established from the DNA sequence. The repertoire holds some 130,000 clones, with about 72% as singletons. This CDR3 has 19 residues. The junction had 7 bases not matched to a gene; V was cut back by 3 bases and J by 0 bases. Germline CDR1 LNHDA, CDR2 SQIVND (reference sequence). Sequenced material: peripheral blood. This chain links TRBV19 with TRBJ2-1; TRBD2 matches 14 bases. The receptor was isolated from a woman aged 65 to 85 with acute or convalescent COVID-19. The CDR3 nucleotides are TGTGCCAGTAGTATGGGGGGACTAGCGGGGGCGAGCTCCTACAATGAGCAGTTCTTC. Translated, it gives CASSMGGLAGASSYNEQFF.